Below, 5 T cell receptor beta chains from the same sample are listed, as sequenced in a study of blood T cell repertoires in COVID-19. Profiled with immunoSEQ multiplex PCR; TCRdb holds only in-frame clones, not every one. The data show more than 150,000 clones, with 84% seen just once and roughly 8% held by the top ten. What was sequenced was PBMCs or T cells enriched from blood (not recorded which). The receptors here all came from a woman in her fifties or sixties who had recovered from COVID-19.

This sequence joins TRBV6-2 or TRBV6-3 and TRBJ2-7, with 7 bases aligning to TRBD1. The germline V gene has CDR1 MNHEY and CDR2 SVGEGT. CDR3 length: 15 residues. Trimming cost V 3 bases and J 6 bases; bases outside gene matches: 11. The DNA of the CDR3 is TGTGCCAGCAGTTATTCTGATGGACAGGTGTCCGAGCAGTACTTC. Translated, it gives CASSYSDGQVSEQYF.

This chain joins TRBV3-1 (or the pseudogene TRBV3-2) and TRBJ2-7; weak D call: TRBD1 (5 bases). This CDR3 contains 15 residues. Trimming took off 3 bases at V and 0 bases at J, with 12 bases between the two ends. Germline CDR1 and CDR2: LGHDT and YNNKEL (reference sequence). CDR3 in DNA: TGTGCCAGCAGCCATGGTCGTGACAGCTCCTACGAGCAGTACTTC. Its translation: CASSHGRDSSYEQYF.

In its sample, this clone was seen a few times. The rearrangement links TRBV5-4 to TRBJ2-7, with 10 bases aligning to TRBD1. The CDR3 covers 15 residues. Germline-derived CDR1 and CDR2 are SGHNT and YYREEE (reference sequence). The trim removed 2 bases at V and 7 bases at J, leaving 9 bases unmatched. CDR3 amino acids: CASSLSGTGDWEQYF. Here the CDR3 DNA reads TGTGCCAGCAGCTTATCCGGGACAGGGGACTGGGAGCAGTACTTC. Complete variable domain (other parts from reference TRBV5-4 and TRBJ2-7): ETGVTQSPTHLIKTRGQQVTLRCSSQSGHNTVSWYQQALGQGPQFIFQYYREEENGRGNFPPRFSGLQFPNYSSELNVNALELDDSALYLCASSLSGTGDWEQYFGPGTRLTVT.

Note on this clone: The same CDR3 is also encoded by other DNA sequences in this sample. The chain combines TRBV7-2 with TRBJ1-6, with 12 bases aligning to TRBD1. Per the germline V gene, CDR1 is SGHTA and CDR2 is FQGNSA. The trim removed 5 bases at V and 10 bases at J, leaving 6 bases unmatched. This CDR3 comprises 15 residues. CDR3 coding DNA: TGTGCCAGCAGCCTGGGACAGGGGGCAGGATCACCCCTCCACTTT. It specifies CASSLGQGAGSPLHF. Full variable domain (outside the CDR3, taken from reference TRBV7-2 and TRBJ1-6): GAGVSQSPSNKVTEKGKDVELRCDPISGHTALYWYRQSLGQGLEFLIYFQGNSAPDKSGLPSDRFSAERTGGSVSTLTIQRTQQEDSAVYLCASSLGQGAGSPLHFGNGTRLTVT.

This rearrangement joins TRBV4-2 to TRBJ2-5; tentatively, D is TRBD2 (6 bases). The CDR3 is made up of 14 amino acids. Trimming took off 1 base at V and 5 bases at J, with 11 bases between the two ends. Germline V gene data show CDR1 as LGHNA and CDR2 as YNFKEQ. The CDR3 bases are TGTGCCAGCAGCCAAGGCGGGGTGGGGGAGACCCAGTACTTC. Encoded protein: CASSQGGVGETQYF.